The 18 T cell receptor beta chains in this list originate from one sample, sequenced in a study of blood T cell repertoires in COVID-19. TCRdb keeps only in-frame clones here, not all; method: immunoSEQ multiplex PCR. The sample lists tens of thousands of clones, 70% to 90% seen once, with about 15% in the top ten. The sample consisted of peripheral blood. The receptors come from a woman in her sixties or seventies with acute or convalescent COVID-19.

This clone was counted a single time. This chain uses TRBV7-9 with TRBJ2-2; the D is unclear. CDR3 length equals 13 residues. Trimming took 4 bases from V and 7 from J, leaving 10 bases between them. Germline CDR1 and CDR2: SEHNR and FQNEAQ (reference sequence). CDR3 residues: CASSWVRSGELFF. The CDR3 DNA follows: TGTGCCAGCAGCTGGGTACGGAGCGGGGAGCTGTTTTTT.

The rearrangement joins TRBV5-1 to TRBJ1-1, with no clear D. Germline-derived CDR1 and CDR2 are SGHRS and YFSETQ. The V end was cut by 3 bases, the J end by 5 bases, with 8 bases between. This CDR3 spans 12 amino acids. In nucleotides, the CDR3 is TGCGCCAGCAGCTCTGACTGGACTGAAGCTTTCTTT. Protein: CASSSDWTEAFF.

The V and J genes are TRBV6-6 and TRBJ2-1; D is unresolved. Trimming left V 5 bases short and J 2 bases short, with 25 bases between. Looked up from germline, CDR1 is MNHNY and CDR2 is SVGAGI (reference sequence). The CDR3 contains 19 residues. The CDR3 loop is CASSRPTRPSHKAYNEQFF. The CDR3 nucleotides are TGTGCCAGCAGTCGACCGACAAGACCTTCACATAAGGCCTACAATGAGCAGTTCTTC.

The table lists this clone with a few counts. The chain recombines TRBV24-1 with TRBJ2-1, with D uncertain. The CDR3 runs 13 residues. V lost 9 bases to trimming and J lost 2 bases, with 10 bases between them. CDR1 is KGHDR and CDR2 is SFDVKD in the germline V gene. The CDR3 spells CATSTNAYNEQFF. CDR3 nucleotides: TGTGCCACCTCCACAAACGCCTACAATGAGCAGTTCTTC.

The chain combines TRBV19 with TRBJ1-5, with TRBD1 matching over 8 bases. After removal of 9 bases from V and 6 bases from J, the junction contained 7 bases not matched to a gene. In germline, CDR1 is LNHDA, CDR2 SQIVND (reference sequence). The CDR3 has 13 residues. CDR3 nucleotides: TGTGCCAGCTCCCCGGGACAGGTTCAGCCCCAGCATTTT. It specifies CASSPGQVQPQHF.

This clone was observed a few times. The chain recombines TRBV6-4 with TRBJ2-2, with 8 bases fitting TRBD1. The germline V gene has CDR1 MRHNA and CDR2 SNTAGT. V shed 4 bases and J 5 bases; nucleotides not matched to a gene: 6. The CDR3 length is 15 residues. The DNA of the CDR3 is TGTGCCAGCAGTGCCCAGGACAGGGAGACCGGGGAGCTGTTTTTT. The encoded protein is CASSAQDRETGELFF.

This sequence joins TRBV7-2 and TRBJ2-1, with TRBD1 matching over 8 bases. Germline V CDR1 and CDR2: SGHTA, FQGNSA. This CDR3 has 12 residues. Unmatched junction bases numbered 6, after V lost 7 bases and J lost 10 bases. This CDR3 is CASNGQGGEQFF. The CDR3 DNA reads as TGTGCCAGCAACGGACAGGGCGGGGAGCAGTTCTTC.

V is TRBV6-5 and J is TRBJ2-3; TRBD2 agrees at 9 bases. V lost 8 bases, J lost 7 bases, and 7 bases stayed unmatched. CDR3 length equals 13 residues. Looked up from germline, CDR1 is MNHEY and CDR2 is SVGAGI. CDR3 loop: CASYLAGRNTQYF. In DNA, the CDR3 is TGTGCCAGCTACCTAGCGGGAAGGAATACGCAGTATTTT.

As for this clone: The sample holds other DNA sequences that translate to the same CDR3. The chain carries TRBV6-5 and TRBJ1-1; 8 bases map to TRBD1. With 5 bases clipped from V and 5 bases from J, the junction kept 7 bases outside the gene matches. Germline V gene sequence: CDR1 MNHEY, CDR2 SVGAGI. The CDR3 spans 14 residues. CDR3 sequence: CASSRKGQGTEAFF. CDR3 in DNA: TGTGCCAGCAGTAGGAAAGGACAGGGAACTGAAGCTTTCTTT.

This clone was counted between two and nine times. V and J are TRBV6-6 and TRBJ1-3, with TRBD1 identical over 7 bases. V was pared by 5 bases and J by 2 bases, with 3 bases of the junction left unmatched. CDR1 MNHNY and CDR2 SVGAGI come from the germline V gene (reference sequence). This CDR3 is 14 amino acids long. CDR3 protein: CASSTGTAGNTIYF. The CDR3 region has the DNA TGTGCCAGCAGTACCGGGACAGCTGGAAACACCATATATTTT.

V is TRBV28 and J is TRBJ1-1; no clear D gene. CDR1 MDHEN and CDR2 SYDVKM come from the germline V gene. The CDR3 contains 15 residues. Trimming took 5 bases from V and 0 from J, leaving 13 bases between them. The CDR3 region has the DNA TGTGCCAGCAGTCCCAGAAGCGATGTGAACACTGAAGCTTTCTTT. This encodes CASSPRSDVNTEAFF.

The rearrangement joins TRBV10-3 to TRBJ2-6; maybe TRBD1 (6 bases). V lost 0 bases to trimming and J lost 0 bases, with 9 bases between them. CDR3 size: 17 residues. Germline V gives CDR1 ENHRY, CDR2 SYGVKD. This CDR3 is CAISESRGSSGANVLTF. The CDR3 coding sequence is TGTGCCATCAGTGAGTCAAGGGGGTCCTCTGGGGCCAACGTCCTGACTTTC.

The gene calls are TRBV7-2 and TRBJ2-1; TRBD1 matches 9 bases. The germline V gene has CDR1 SGHTA and CDR2 FQGNSA. This CDR3 has 17 amino acids. Losses at the gene ends were 2 bases for V and 8 bases for J; bases not matched to a gene: 13. This CDR3 reads CASSLRWGQGNVHEQFF. CDR3 nucleotide sequence: TGTGCCAGCAGCTTAAGGTGGGGACAGGGTAACGTGCATGAGCAGTTCTTC.

The chain links TRBV7-6 to TRBJ2-7, with D possibly TRBD1 on 6 matching bases. There are 14 residues in the CDR3. The V gene's germline CDR1 is SGHVS and CDR2 FNYEAQ. V lost 1 base to trimming and J lost 7 bases, with 14 bases between them. In nucleotides, the CDR3 is TGTGCCAGCAGCTTAGAGGCAGGGGCGGAAGAGCAGTACGTC. Residues: CASSLEAGAEEQYV.

This clone appeared a single time. The chain combines TRBV5-5 with TRBJ2-1; D gene ambiguous. V was clipped by 0 bases and J by 2 bases, with 3 bases between them. The V gene's germline CDR1 is SGHKS and CDR2 YYEKEE (reference sequence). CDR3 size: 13 residues. Here the CDR3 reads CASSLATYNEQFF. CDR3 nucleotide sequence: TGTGCCAGCAGCTTGGCCACCTACAATGAGCAGTTCTTC.

The chain couples TRBV5-1 to TRBJ1-6, with D hard to call. V lost 2 bases and J lost 7, with 19 bases in between. This CDR3 is built from 17 residues. Germline V gives CDR1 SGHRS, CDR2 YFSETQ. The CDR3 sequence is CASSFGSLQQYNSPLHF. The DNA for the CDR3 is TGCGCCAGCAGCTTCGGTAGCCTGCAGCAATACAATTCACCCCTCCACTTT.

V gene TRBV21-1 combines with J gene TRBJ1-1; the table assigns TRBD1, which was not confirmed against the DNA. TRBV21-1 is marked as a pseudogene. CDR3 length equals 15 residues. CDR3 residues: CASSKALGQNTEAFF. In DNA form, the CDR3 reads TGTGCCAGCAGCAAAGCCCTCGGACAGAACACTGAAGCTTTCTTT.

The gene calls are TRBV9 and TRBJ2-7; 7 nucleotides align to TRBD1. J lost 3 bases, V lost 2 bases, and 5 bases had no gene match. Germline assignment: CDR1 SGDLS and CDR2 YYNGEE. This CDR3 contains 14 residues. The CDR3 loop is CASSVPRDSYEQYV. Written as DNA, the CDR3 is TGTGCCAGCAGCGTTCCCCGGGACAGCTACGAGCAGTACGTC.